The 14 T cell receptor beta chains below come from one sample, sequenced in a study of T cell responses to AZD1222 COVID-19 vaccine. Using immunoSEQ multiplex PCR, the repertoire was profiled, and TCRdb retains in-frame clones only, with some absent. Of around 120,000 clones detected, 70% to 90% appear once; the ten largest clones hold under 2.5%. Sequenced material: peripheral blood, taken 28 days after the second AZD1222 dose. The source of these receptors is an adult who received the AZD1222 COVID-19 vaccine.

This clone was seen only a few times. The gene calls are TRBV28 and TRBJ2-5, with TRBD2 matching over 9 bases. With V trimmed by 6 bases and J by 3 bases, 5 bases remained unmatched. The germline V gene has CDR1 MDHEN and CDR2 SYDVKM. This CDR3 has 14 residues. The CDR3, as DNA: TGTGCCAGCAGCTCTAGACTAGCGGAAGAGACCCAGTACTTC. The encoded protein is CASSSRLAEETQYF.

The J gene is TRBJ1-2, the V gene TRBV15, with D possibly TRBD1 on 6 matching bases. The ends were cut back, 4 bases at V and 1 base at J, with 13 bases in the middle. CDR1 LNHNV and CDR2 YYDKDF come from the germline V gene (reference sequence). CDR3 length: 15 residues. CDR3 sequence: CATSIQGGDNYGYTF. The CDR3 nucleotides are TGTGCCACCAGCATACAGGGCGGGGATAACTATGGCTACACCTTC. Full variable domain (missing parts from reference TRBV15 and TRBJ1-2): DAMVIQNPRYQVTQFGKPVTLSCSQTLNHNVMYWYQQKSSQAPKLLFHYYDKDFNNEADTPDNFQSRRPNTSFCFLDIRSPGLGDTAMYLCATSIQGGDNYGYTFGSGTRLTVV.

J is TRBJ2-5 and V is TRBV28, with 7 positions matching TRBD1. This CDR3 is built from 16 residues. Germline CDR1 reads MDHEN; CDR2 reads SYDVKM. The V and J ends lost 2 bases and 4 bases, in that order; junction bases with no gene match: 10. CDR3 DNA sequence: TGTGCCAGCAGTTTAATACGATCCGGGACAGTAGAGACCCAGTACTTC. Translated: CASSLIRSGTVETQYF.

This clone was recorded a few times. The CDR3 protein is CASSLQGSNNQPQHF. DNA for the CDR3: TGTGCCAGCAGCTTACAAGGTTCCAATAATCAGCCCCAGCATTTT. The rearrangement links TRBV7-9 to TRBJ1-5; D call uncertain. This CDR3 is built from 15 residues. Trimming took off 2 bases at V and 4 bases at J, with 12 bases between the two ends. The germline V gene has CDR1 SEHNR and CDR2 FQNEAQ (reference sequence).

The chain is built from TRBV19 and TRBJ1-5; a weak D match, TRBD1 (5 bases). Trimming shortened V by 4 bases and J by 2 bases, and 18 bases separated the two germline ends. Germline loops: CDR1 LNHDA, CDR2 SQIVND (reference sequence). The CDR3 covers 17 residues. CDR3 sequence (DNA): TGTGCCAGTAGTAAGGTACAGGATAGGGCCGGCAATCAGCCCCAGCATTTT. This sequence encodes CASSKVQDRAGNQPQHF. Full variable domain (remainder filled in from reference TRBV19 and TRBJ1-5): DGGITQSPKYLFRKEGQNVTLSCEQNLNHDAMYWYRQDPGQGLRLIYYSQIVNDFQKGDIAEGYSVSREKKESFPLTVTSAQKNPTAFYLCASSKVQDRAGNQPQHFGDGTRLSIL.

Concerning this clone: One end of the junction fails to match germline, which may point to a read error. CDR3 sequence reads: CASSEERAFSYEQYF. The CDR3 bases are TGTGCCAGCAGCGAAGAGCGGGCCTTCTCCTACGAGCAGTACTTC. The genes are TRBV6-1 and TRBJ2-7; D might be TRBD2 (6 bases). The CDR3 length is 15 residues. Per the germline V gene, CDR1 is MNHNS and CDR2 is SASEGT.

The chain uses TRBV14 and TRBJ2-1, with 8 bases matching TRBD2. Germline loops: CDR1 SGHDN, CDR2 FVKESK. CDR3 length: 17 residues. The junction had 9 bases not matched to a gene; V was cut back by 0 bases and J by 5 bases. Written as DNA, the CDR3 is TGTGCCAGCAGCCAAGATCCCACTAGCGGAACTCACAATGAGCAGTTCTTC. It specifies CASSQDPTSGTHNEQFF.

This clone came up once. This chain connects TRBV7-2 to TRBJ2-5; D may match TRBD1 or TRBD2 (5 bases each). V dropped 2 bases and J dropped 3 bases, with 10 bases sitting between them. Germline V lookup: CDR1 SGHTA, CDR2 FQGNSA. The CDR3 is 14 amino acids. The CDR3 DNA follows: TGTGCCAGCAGCTTATTTCGGGACGAAGAGACCCAGTACTTC. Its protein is CASSLFRDEETQYF.

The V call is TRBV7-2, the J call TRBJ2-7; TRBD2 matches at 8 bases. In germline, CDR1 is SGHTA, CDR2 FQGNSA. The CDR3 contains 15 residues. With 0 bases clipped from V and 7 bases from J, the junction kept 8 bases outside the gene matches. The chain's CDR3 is CASSLAAGGVGEQYF. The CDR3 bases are TGTGCCAGCAGCTTAGCGGCGGGAGGAGTTGGGGAGCAGTACTTC.

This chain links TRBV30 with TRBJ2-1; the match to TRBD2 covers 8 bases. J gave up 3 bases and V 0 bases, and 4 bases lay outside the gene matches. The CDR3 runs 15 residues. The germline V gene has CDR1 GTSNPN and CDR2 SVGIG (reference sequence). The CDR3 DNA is TGTGCCTGGAGTGTACTTAGCGGGATCTACAATGAGCAGTTCTTC. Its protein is CAWSVLSGIYNEQFF.

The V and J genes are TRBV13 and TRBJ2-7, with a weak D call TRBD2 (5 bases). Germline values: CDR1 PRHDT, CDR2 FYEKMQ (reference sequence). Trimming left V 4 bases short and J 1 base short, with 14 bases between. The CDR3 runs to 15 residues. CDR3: CASSSRVASSYEQYF. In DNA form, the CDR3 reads TGTGCCAGCAGCTCCCGGGTAGCGAGTTCCTACGAGCAGTACTTC.

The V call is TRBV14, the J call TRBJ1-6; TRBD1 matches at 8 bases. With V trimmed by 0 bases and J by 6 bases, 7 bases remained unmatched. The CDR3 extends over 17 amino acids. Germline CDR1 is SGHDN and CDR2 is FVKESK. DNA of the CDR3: TGTGCCAGCAGCCAAGATTTGAGAGACAGGGGTAATTCACCCCTCCACTTT. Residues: CASSQDLRDRGNSPLHF. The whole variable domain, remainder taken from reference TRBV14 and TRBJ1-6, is EAGVTQFPSHSVIEKGQTVTLRCDPISGHDNLYWYRRVMGKEIKFLLHFVKESKQDESGMPNNRFLAERTGGTYSTLKVQPAELEDSGVYFCASSQDLRDRGNSPLHFGNGTRLTVT.

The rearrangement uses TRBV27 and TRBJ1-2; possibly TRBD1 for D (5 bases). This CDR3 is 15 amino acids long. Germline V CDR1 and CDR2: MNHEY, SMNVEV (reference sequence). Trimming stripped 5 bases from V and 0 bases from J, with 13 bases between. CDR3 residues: CASSLRQSPNYGYTF. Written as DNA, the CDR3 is TGTGCCAGCAGTCTAAGACAGTCACCTAACTATGGCTACACCTTC.

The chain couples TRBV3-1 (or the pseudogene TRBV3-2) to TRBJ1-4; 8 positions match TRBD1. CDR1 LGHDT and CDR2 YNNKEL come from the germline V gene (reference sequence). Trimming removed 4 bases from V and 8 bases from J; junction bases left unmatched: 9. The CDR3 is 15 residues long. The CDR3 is CASSRSQGAGEKLFF. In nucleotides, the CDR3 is TGTGCCAGCAGCCGTAGCCAGGGGGCAGGGGAAAAACTGTTTTTT.